The 4 T cell receptor beta chains listed next were all sequenced from one sample in a study of cytomegalovirus exposure and HLA in healthy donors. Researchers ran the PCR with 60 Vbeta and 13 Jbeta primers. Some clones are missing from TCRdb's copy, which holds only in-frame ones; the method was immunoSEQ multiplex PCR. This sample's table has around 44,000 clones. The sequenced sample consisted of PBMCs. These TCRs come from a male donor in good health and CMV-seropositive.

The V gene is TRBV5-1, the J gene TRBJ1-2; D not certain. V was cut by 2 bases and J by 4 bases, with 12 bases left in between. Germline assignment: CDR1 SGHRS and CDR2 YFSETQ. This CDR3 is 14 amino acids long. The CDR3 coding sequence is TGCGCCAGCAGCTTCAGGAATCCAATCTATGGCTACACCTTC. Residues: CASSFRNPIYGYTF.

The chain employs TRBV28 and TRBJ2-7; the match to TRBD1 covers 7 bases. Unmatched junction bases numbered 8, after V lost 7 bases and J lost 2 bases. This CDR3 is built from 14 residues. Germline assignment: CDR1 MDHEN and CDR2 SYDVKM. DNA of the CDR3: TGTGCCAGCATGTCCCCCGGGACAGCCTACGAGCAGTACTTC. Residues: CASMSPGTAYEQYF.

The V and J genes are TRBV9 and TRBJ2-7, with TRBD1 matching over 7 bases. The germline gives CDR1 SGDLS, CDR2 YYNGEE. The ends lost 4 bases at V and 1 base at J; junction bases unmatched: 8. This CDR3 comprises 15 residues. The CDR3 loop is CASSPGDRPSYEQYF. CDR3 DNA: TGTGCCAGCAGCCCCGGGGACAGACCTTCCTACGAGCAGTACTTC.

The rearrangement joins TRBV4-1 to TRBJ1-1; 7 bases fit TRBD1. The CDR3 spans 15 residues. The junction had 9 bases not matched to a gene; V was cut back by 4 bases and J by 4 bases. Germline V gives CDR1 MGHRA, CDR2 YSYEKL. The chain's CDR3 is CASSLQGLSATEAFF. The CDR3 coding sequence is TGCGCCAGCAGCCTACAGGGGCTGTCGGCCACTGAAGCTTTCTTT.